This note documents a single T cell receptor beta chain sequence. Its antigen is currently unknown. The data belong to a study of T cell repertoires in cytomegalovirus infection. Whole-study context: Indications came from public TCR beta signatures; they pointed to CMV infection and to a matching HLA type. General observations from the study: Using cumulative public TCR beta family frequency, the authors identified those who carried CMV together with the relevant HLA.

Each CDR3 protein gets one entry after TCRdb re-called the reads with MiXCR. The table shows a few hundred thousand distinct CDR3 sequences, with 40% to 50% occurring only once. Trimming took 2 bases from V and 4 from J, leaving 8 bases between them. CDR3 length equals 14 residues. Germline lookup yields CDR1 MNHEY and CDR2 SVGAGI. The sequenced sample was cultured PBMCs, obtained from culture after CMV antigen stimulation. The V call is TRBV6-5, the J call TRBJ1-4; D ambiguous. The receptor was derived from a human donor in good health (CMV status not recorded). Some clones in this sample may be carry-over from other donors' samples. The CDR3 sequence is CASSYLPSNEKLFF. CDR3 coding DNA: TGTGCCAGCAGTTACCTGCCGAGTAATGAAAAACTGTTTTTT.